This T cell receptor (beta chain) emerged from a study of cytomegalovirus exposure and HLA in healthy donors. Overall study findings and caveats: Investigators reported approximately 170 TCR beta chains as tied to cytomegalovirus.

Points on this clone: Its antigen is not known.

The V and J ends lost 1 base and 6 bases respectively, with 12 bases between them. Germline CDR1 is SGHAT and CDR2 is FQNNGV. The CDR3 has 14 amino acids. The PCR employed 60 Vbeta primers together with 13 Jbeta primers. Sequenced by immunoSEQ multiplex PCR; TCRdb stores in-frame clones only, minus some. The sample table includes about 90,000 clones. This chain connects TRBV11-2 to TRBJ1-2, with a possible D match to TRBD1 (5 bases). Sequenced sample: PBMCs. The receptor was isolated from a woman in her twenties or thirties in good health and CMV-seronegative. CDR3 coding DNA: TGTGCCAGCAGCTTAGTCCCGACAGTGAATGGCTACACCTTC. The encoded protein is CASSLVPTVNGYTF.